A single sample gave rise to the 29 T cell receptor beta chains below, sequenced in a study of response to subunit inactivated influenza vaccine. MiXCR, applied by TCRdb to the RT-PCR reads, yields one record per CDR3 protein. Here the sample spans about 570,000 distinct CDR3 sequences, approximately 10% being singletons. These data also featured in a second study, about T cells expressing NK-cell markers. That work adds: It was by 5'RACE template switching with UMIs that TCR beta cDNA was made.

The material sequenced was PBMCs from blood, taken on the day of vaccination. Receptors originate from a man aged 50 to 59 who received an inactivated influenza vaccine.

A word on this clonotype: One junction end does not reproduce the germline sequence, and a read error may be involved. The V and J genes are TRBV12-3 or TRBV12-4 and TRBJ2-5; D uncertain. The CDR3 is 13 residues long. Here the CDR3 reads CASEKRSQETRYF. The CDR3 DNA is TGTGCCAGCGAGAAGAGAAGCCAAGAGACCCGGTACTTC.

This clonotype was picked up a small number of times. V and J are TRBV20-1 and TRBJ2-1, with D unclear. The germline gives CDR1 DFQATT, CDR2 SNEGSKA (reference sequence). The CDR3 has 13 residues. Trimming left V 2 bases short and J 10 bases short, with 15 bases between. CDR3 sequence: CSARLETTLEQFF. In nucleotides, the CDR3 is TGCAGTGCTAGATTGGAAACGACTCTCGAGCAGTTCTTC.

This clonotype came up many times. The rearrangement links TRBV12-3 or TRBV12-4 to TRBJ1-4, with no clear D. Trimming removed 2 bases from V and 7 bases from J, with 5 bases in between. The CDR3 extends over 12 amino acids. CDR3 in amino acids: CASSLFGEKLFF. The CDR3 nucleotides are TGTGCCAGCAGTTTATTTGGTGAAAAACTGTTTTTT.

This clonotype was detected many times. The chain employs TRBV12-3 or TRBV12-4 and TRBJ2-7, with D perhaps matching TRBD1 (5 bases). V lost 3 bases and J 6 bases, leaving 15 bases between the germline ends. The CDR3 runs 14 residues. The DNA of the CDR3 is TGTGCCAGCAGTTTCGGCCAGGGTAGAGGCGAGCAGTACTTC. Translated: CASSFGQGRGEQYF.

This clonotype was seen ten or more times. The genes are TRBV20-1 and TRBJ2-7; 8 positions match TRBD1. The CDR3 contains 12 residues. Per the germline V gene, CDR1 is DFQATT and CDR2 is SNEGSKA (reference sequence). CDR3 residues: CSVQGEVYEQYF. The CDR3 DNA reads as TGCAGCGTACAGGGGGAGGTATACGAGCAGTACTTC.

The CDR3 sequence is CASSVGQKYEQYF. The DNA of the CDR3 is TGTGCCAGCAGCGTTGGACAGAAGTACGAGCAGTACTTC. V gene TRBV11-2 combines with J gene TRBJ2-7; D possibly corresponds to TRBD1 (6 bases). CDR1 is SGHAT and CDR2 is FQNNGV in the germline V gene. CDR3 length: 13 amino acids. V was pared by 5 bases and J by 4 bases, with 12 bases between.

This clonotype was counted at least ten times. The V call is TRBV28, the J call TRBJ2-7, with TRBD2 matching 7 bases. J gave up 6 bases and V 6 bases, and 11 bases lay outside the gene matches. The CDR3 covers 14 residues. Looked up from germline, CDR1 is MDHEN and CDR2 is SYDVKM. The chain's CDR3 is CASRLAGNPSEQYF. CDR3 nucleotides: TGTGCCAGCAGATTAGCGGGCAACCCCTCCGAGCAGTACTTC.

With respect to this clonotype: A much bigger clone sits one base away, suggesting this may be a read error. The genes are TRBV6-2 or TRBV6-3 and TRBJ2-7; TRBD1 agrees at 9 bases. Losses at the gene ends were 11 bases for V and 4 bases for J; bases not matched to a gene: 15. Germline V gene lookup returns CDR1 MNHEY and CDR2 SVGEGT. CDR3 length equals 15 residues. This CDR3 reads CACTITPDRGYEQYF. DNA of the CDR3: TGTGCCTGCACCATTACGCCGGACAGGGGTTACGAGCAGTACTTC.

This chain connects TRBV12-3 or TRBV12-4 to TRBJ1-2; TRBD1 agrees at 9 bases. This CDR3 is built from 14 residues. J lost 8 bases, V lost 4 bases, and 8 bases had no gene match. CDR3 sequence reads: CASSSPGQGWGYTF. The CDR3 region has the DNA TGTGCCAGCAGTTCACCGGGACAGGGCTGGGGCTACACCTTC.

The genes are TRBV24-1 and TRBJ2-4, with TRBD1 identical over 7 bases. Germline values: CDR1 KGHDR, CDR2 SFDVKD. This CDR3 contains 19 residues. With 1 base clipped from V and 3 bases from J, the junction kept 14 bases outside the gene matches. The CDR3 coding sequence is TGTGCCACCAGTGATTTAGAAGAGACAGGGAGTAGGGGCAAAAACATTCAGTACTTC. Protein sequence: CATSDLEETGSRGKNIQYF.

This clonotype was observed at least ten times. The chain recombines TRBV7-6 with TRBJ2-1; 9 bases match TRBD1. The CDR3 loop spans 17 amino acids. V lost 5 bases and J lost 7; bases outside the gene matches: 15. Germline V CDR1 and CDR2: SGHVS, FNYEAQ. CDR3 loop: CASSQNTRQGEENEQFF. CDR3 bases: TGTGCCAGCAGCCAAAATACAAGACAGGGGGAGGAAAATGAGCAGTTCTTC.

This sequence joins TRBV11-2 and TRBJ2-1; unclear D gene. The CDR3 has 14 residues. V was cut by 2 bases and J by 5 bases, with 10 bases left in between. Germline CDR1 and CDR2: SGHAT and FQNNGV. CDR3 sequence (DNA): TGTGCCAGCAGCTTAATGGTTTGGCACAATGAGCAGTTCTTC. It encodes CASSLMVWHNEQFF.

The chain links TRBV5-1 to TRBJ2-1, with D perhaps being TRBD1 or TRBD2 (5 bases each). With 4 bases removed from V and 6 bases from J, the gap between germline ends came to 14 bases. CDR3 length equals 14 residues. The germline CDR1 and CDR2 sequences are SGHRS and YFSETQ. The CDR3 spells CASSQGTVGNEQFF. The CDR3 nucleotides are TGCGCCAGCAGCCAAGGGACCGTGGGCAATGAGCAGTTCTTC. Looking up the rest from reference TRBV5-1 and TRBJ2-1 gives the full variable domain: KAGVTQTPRYLIKTRGQQVTLSCSPISGHRSVSWYQQTPGQGLQFLFEYFSETQRNKGNFPGRFSGRQFSNSRSEMNVSTLELGDSALYLCASSQGTVGNEQFFGPGTRLTVL.

This clonotype was found once. V usage is TRBV18 and J usage is TRBJ2-1, with D perhaps matching TRBD1 (6 bases). Trimming removed 1 base at V and 5 bases at J, with 9 bases between. This CDR3 has 14 residues. The germline V gene encodes CDR1 KGHSH and CDR2 LQKENI. The CDR3 DNA reads as TGTGCCAGCTCACCACTCGGGACAAACAATGAGCAGTTCTTC. It is translated as CASSPLGTNNEQFF.

The table lists this clonotype with many counts. The V call is TRBV5-1, the J call TRBJ2-2; perhaps TRBD1 as D (7 bases). V lost 2 bases to trimming and J lost 2 bases, with 13 bases between them. Per germline, CDR1 SGHRS and CDR2 YFSETQ. CDR3 length: 16 amino acids. CDR3 amino acids: CASSFAGTANTGELFF. The CDR3, as DNA: TGCGCCAGCAGCTTCGCGGGGACAGCAAACACCGGGGAGCTGTTTTTT.

This chain connects TRBV7-8 to TRBJ1-2; 7 bases map to TRBD1. Losses at the gene ends were 2 bases for V and 8 bases for J; bases not matched to a gene: 11. CDR1 SGHVS and CDR2 FQNEAQ come from the germline V gene. The CDR3 consists of 15 residues. CDR3 nucleotide sequence: TGTGCCAGCAGCTTAACGATAGGGTCAGGGGGGGGCTACACCTTC. Encoded protein: CASSLTIGSGGGYTF.

V usage is TRBV7-9 and J usage is TRBJ1-2; maybe TRBD1 (5 bases). CDR3 size: 15 residues. Trimming left V 1 base short and J 7 bases short, with 16 bases between. The V gene's germline CDR1 is SEHNR and CDR2 FQNEAQ (reference sequence). The CDR3: CASSLGNGAAGGYTF. CDR3 bases: TGTGCCAGCAGCTTAGGCAACGGGGCGGCCGGTGGCTACACCTTC.

This clonotype came up a few times. This chain connects TRBV28 to TRBJ1-1; D not certain. CDR3 length: 13 residues. The V end lost 4 bases, the J end lost 7 bases, and 13 bases lay between the germline ends. Germline CDR1 is MDHEN and CDR2 is SYDVKM. In nucleotides, the CDR3 is TGTGCCAGCAGTTCCCTACGTGGCAATGAAGCTTTCTTT. It yields the protein CASSSLRGNEAFF.

This clonotype was seen only a few times. The CDR3 DNA sequence: TGCGCCAGCAGCCAAGCTGGGACGTCTAGCACAGATACGCAGTATTTT. Amino acid sequence: CASSQAGTSSTDTQYF. The chain is built from TRBV4-3 and TRBJ2-3; possibly TRBD1 or TRBD2 for D (5 bases each). Germline V CDR1 and CDR2: LGHNA, YSLEER. V lost 1 base to trimming and J lost 0 bases, with 11 bases between them. The CDR3 runs 16 residues.

The sample holds a few counts of this clonotype. The CDR3 loop is CASSSRLADSTDTQYF. The CDR3 bases are TGCGCCAGCAGCTCCCGTTTAGCGGATAGCACAGATACGCAGTATTTT. The V call is TRBV5-1, the J call TRBJ2-3; maybe TRBD2 (6 bases). Between the trimmed V and J ends, which lost 3 bases and 0 bases, there was a span of 14 bases. Germline assignment: CDR1 SGHRS and CDR2 YFSETQ. The CDR3 has 16 residues.

This clonotype was seen more than once but under ten times. The rearrangement links TRBV20-1 to TRBJ2-5; 8 bases are shared with TRBD2. V was pared by 7 bases and J by 4 bases, with 5 bases of the junction left unmatched. Germline assignment: CDR1 DFQATT and CDR2 SNEGSKA (reference sequence). This CDR3 comprises 12 residues. The CDR3 DNA is TGCAGTGGGGCGGGGGGCGGAGAGACCCAGTACTTC. Protein: CSGAGGGETQYF.

This clonotype was detected only a few times. The gene calls are TRBV7-8 and TRBJ2-2; D ambiguous. CDR1 SGHVS and CDR2 FQNEAQ come from the germline V gene. V was trimmed by 1 base and J by 0 bases, leaving 6 bases between them. The CDR3 runs to 15 residues. The chain's CDR3 is CASSLVDTNTGELFF. The CDR3 DNA reads as TGTGCCAGCAGCTTAGTGGATACGAACACCGGGGAGCTGTTTTTT.

This chain uses TRBV12-3 or TRBV12-4 with TRBJ1-5; 8 nucleotides match TRBD1. CDR3 length: 14 residues. V shed 3 bases and J 6 bases; nucleotides not matched to a gene: 4. DNA of the CDR3: TGTGCCAGCAGTTTCCCACAGGGGGGTCAGCCCCAGCATTTT. Translation gives CASSFPQGGQPQHF.

This clonotype was seen only a few times. The V call is TRBV12-3 or TRBV12-4, the J call TRBJ2-1; D is unresolved. The V end lost 6 bases, the J end lost 11 bases, and 17 bases lay between the germline ends. The CDR3 is 13 residues long. The DNA of the CDR3 is TGTGCCAGCAGCCAACTTCCGGGTAATAAGCAGTTCTTC. It translates to CASSQLPGNKQFF.

The chain carries TRBV2 and TRBJ2-5, with TRBD2 identical over 13 bases. Trimming took 7 bases from V and 4 from J; bases not matched to a gene: 9. The V gene's germline CDR1 is SNHLY and CDR2 FYNNEI. This CDR3 spans 16 amino acids. The CDR3 spells CASTGGLAGTGETQYF. CDR3 coding DNA: TGTGCCAGCACTGGGGGACTAGCGGGAACCGGAGAGACCCAGTACTTC.

At least ten counts were recorded for this clonotype. This rearrangement joins TRBV6-5 to TRBJ1-4; a possible D gene is TRBD1 (5 bases). V was pared by 4 bases and J by 7 bases, with 7 bases between. This CDR3 is 12 amino acids long. CDR1 and CDR2 from the germline V gene are MNHEY and SVGAGI. DNA for the CDR3: TGTGCCAGCAGTTCGGGGGGTGAAAAACTGTTTTTT. It is translated as CASSSGGEKLFF.

The rearrangement uses TRBV10-3 and TRBJ2-1, with TRBD1 matching over 11 bases. CDR3 length equals 13 residues. Germline loops: CDR1 ENHRY, CDR2 SYGVKD. V lost 8 bases, J lost 7 bases, and 4 bases stayed unmatched. The CDR3 spells CAIGQGAENEQFF. The CDR3 DNA follows: TGTGCCATCGGACAGGGGGCGGAAAATGAGCAGTTCTTC.

The chain links TRBV18 to TRBJ1-1; D is possibly TRBD1 (5 bases). The CDR3 is made up of 14 amino acids. Trimming left V 3 bases short and J 1 base short, with 9 bases between. Germline values: CDR1 KGHSH, CDR2 LQKENI. The CDR3 bases are TGTGCCAGCTCACCGTCCGGGACGAACACTGAAGCTTTCTTT. It codes for CASSPSGTNTEAFF.

This clonotype was picked up a small number of times. This rearrangement joins TRBV12-3 or TRBV12-4 to TRBJ2-1, with TRBD1 identical over 10 bases. This CDR3 spans 15 amino acids. The J segment lost 6 bases and the V segment lost 6 bases, leaving 8 bases of the junction unmatched. CDR3 in DNA: TGTGCCAGCAGCAACCGGGACAGGGGATTCAATGAGCAGTTCTTC. It codes for CASSNRDRGFNEQFF.